This TCR beta chain derives from a study of OX40 agonist ivuxolimab in advanced cancers. Method: immunoSEQ multiplex PCR; TCRdb's copy keeps in-frame clones and lacks some. The sample includes approximately 92,000 clones, approximately 93% of them seen just once. The source was CD4+ or CD8+ T cells sorted from blood, collected in a trial of the OX40 agonist ivuxolimab. This receptor was identified in an adult with an advanced solid tumor such as melanoma, head and neck, liver or kidney cancer.

The CDR3 bases are TGTGCCATCAGTGAGTCCACAGATACGCAGTATTTT. As protein: CAISESTDTQYF. The chain uses TRBV10-3 and TRBJ2-3; no clear D gene. V lost 0 bases and J 2 bases, leaving 0 bases between the germline ends. The CDR3 is 12 amino acids. Germline V gene sequence: CDR1 ENHRY, CDR2 SYGVKD.